This TCR beta chain emerged from a study of T cell responses to AZD1222 COVID-19 vaccine (TCRdb year 2021). A note on the overall study: AZD1222 recipients whose second dose came at about 4 weeks and those whose second dose came at about 12 weeks were combined into one group, since spike-specific TCR depth and breadth did not differ between the two schedules. A total of about 250 trial participants underwent TCR sequencing, of whom roughly 210 had received two doses of AZD1222 and around 25 had received two doses of the MenACWY control vaccine. Trial participants were enrolled into age subgroups of 18-55, 56-69 and 70-plus years, which contained about 150, 28 and 57 TCR-sequenced participants, respectively.

Regarding this clone: No cognate antigen has been identified for it. One base away there is no much larger clone; base qualities are not given.

The CDR3 regions of human TCRbeta chains were subjected to immunosequencing. As for how the authors treated the data: TCRs in the repertoires were compared against a reference library of SARS-CoV-2-specific TCRs that had been generated with the MIRA antigen-specificity platform. Breadth meant the fraction of unique TCRs that were SARS-CoV-2-associated, whereas depth meant the fraction of total T cells that were SARS-CoV-2-associated. Each spike-specific TCR was assigned to its reactive spike region and to a CD4 or CD8 class using the MIRA data. Log10-transformed breadth and depth values were compared by one-way ANOVA with Sidak's multiple comparisons tests. TCRdb limited this immuneACCESS table to in-frame rearrangements with V and J called. A share of clones is missing; checked studies link under half to unresolved V genes, and the rest is unexplained. V and J calls and clone size follow that table, whereas D and trimming were derived from the DNA. The sample yields around 160,000 clones; approximately 90% were counted once. Of the sample, about 15% falls within the top ten clones.

What this sample's time point label stands for: baseline before first vaccination. The vaccinee samples were drawn from two UK trials, COV001 and COV002, one of which was a single-blind randomized controlled phase 2/3 trial testing AZD1222 (ChAdOx1 nCoV-19) in healthy adults. For TCRbeta chain sequencing, PBMC samples from trial participants were taken at day 0 and at day 28 after the second dose. The investigation overall reported the following: Conclusions about previously exposed vaccinees are limited, since just 5 to 7 AZD1222 recipients were seropositive for SARS-CoV-2 at baseline. Spike-specific TCR breadth and depth rose significantly after two AZD1222 doses compared with day 0 and with MenACWY recipients. The 56-69-year group was small, and its depth increase did not reach significance, likely because of low power. Participants were mostly white British, with more females than males. The authors suggested clonal diversity may have been underestimated. Because no day 14 peak-response samples were available, the repertoires could be characterized only after the peak T cell response. Vaccine-associated CD4 TCRs spanned the whole spike protein, with dominant responses in regions 160-218 and 743-854. Reportedly, close to half of the unique spike-specific TCRs recognized epitopes lying outside the regions that are mutated in the B.1.351 and B.1.1.7 variants.

Trimming removed 5 bases from V and 0 bases from J, leaving 10 bases between the germline ends. Reading from cysteine to phenylalanine, the CDR3 counts 15 amino acids. The kept DNA is CDR3 alone, 45 bases in frame from the first base. The germline V gene (reference sequence) gives CDR1 as PRHDT and CDR2 as FYEKMQ. This specimen was peripheral blood, taken on day 0 of AZD1222 vaccination. This receptor was identified in an adult in good health. This receptor chain uses TRBV13 and TRBJ2-2, with the D gene not confidently named. The CDR3 reads as follows: CASSIFYSNTGELFF. The DNA sequence is TGTGCCAGCAGCATATTCTATTCGAACACCGGGGAGCTGTTTTTT.